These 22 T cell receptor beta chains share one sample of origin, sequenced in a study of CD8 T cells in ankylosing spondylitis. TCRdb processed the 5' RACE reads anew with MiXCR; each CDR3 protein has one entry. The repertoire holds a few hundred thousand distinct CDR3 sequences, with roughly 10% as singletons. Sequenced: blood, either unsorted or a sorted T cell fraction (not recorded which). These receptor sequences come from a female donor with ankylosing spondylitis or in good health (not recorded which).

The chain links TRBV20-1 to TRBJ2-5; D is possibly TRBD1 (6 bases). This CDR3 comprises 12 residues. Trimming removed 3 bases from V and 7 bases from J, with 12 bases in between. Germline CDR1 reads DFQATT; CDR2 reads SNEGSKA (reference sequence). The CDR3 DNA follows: TGCAGTGCTAGGGGTGGGGGCTTGACCCAGTACTTC. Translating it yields CSARGGGLTQYF.

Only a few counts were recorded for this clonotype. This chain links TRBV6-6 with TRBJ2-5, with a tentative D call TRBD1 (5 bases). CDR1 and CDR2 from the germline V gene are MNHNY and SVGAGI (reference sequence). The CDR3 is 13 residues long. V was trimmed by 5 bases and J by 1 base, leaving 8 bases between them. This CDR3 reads CASSPDIQETQYF. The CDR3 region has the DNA TGTGCCAGCAGTCCGGACATCCAAGAGACCCAGTACTTC.

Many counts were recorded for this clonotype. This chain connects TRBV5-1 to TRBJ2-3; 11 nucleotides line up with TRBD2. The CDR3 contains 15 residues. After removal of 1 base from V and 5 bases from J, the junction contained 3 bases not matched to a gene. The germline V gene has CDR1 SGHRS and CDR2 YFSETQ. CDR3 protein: CASSLTSGGRDTQYF. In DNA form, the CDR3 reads TGCGCCAGCAGCTTGACTAGCGGGGGACGAGATACGCAGTATTTT. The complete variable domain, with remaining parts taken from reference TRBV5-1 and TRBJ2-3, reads KAGVTQTPRYLIKTRGQQVTLSCSPISGHRSVSWYQQTPGQGLQFLFEYFSETQRNKGNFPGRFSGRQFSNSRSEMNVSTLELGDSALYLCASSLTSGGRDTQYFGPGTRLTVL.

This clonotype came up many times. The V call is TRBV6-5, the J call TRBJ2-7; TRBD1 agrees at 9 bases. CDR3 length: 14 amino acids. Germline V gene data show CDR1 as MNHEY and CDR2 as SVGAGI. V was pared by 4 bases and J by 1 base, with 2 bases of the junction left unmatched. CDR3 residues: CASSSQGASYEQYF. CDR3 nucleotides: TGTGCCAGCAGTTCACAGGGGGCATCCTACGAGCAGTACTTC.

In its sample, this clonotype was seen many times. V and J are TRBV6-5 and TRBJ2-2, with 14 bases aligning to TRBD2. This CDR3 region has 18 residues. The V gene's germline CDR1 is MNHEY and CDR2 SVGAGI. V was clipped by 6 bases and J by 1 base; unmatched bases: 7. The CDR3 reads CASRLLGTSGGNTGELFF. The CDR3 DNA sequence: TGTGCCAGCAGGTTACTCGGGACTAGCGGGGGGAACACCGGGGAGCTGTTTTTT.

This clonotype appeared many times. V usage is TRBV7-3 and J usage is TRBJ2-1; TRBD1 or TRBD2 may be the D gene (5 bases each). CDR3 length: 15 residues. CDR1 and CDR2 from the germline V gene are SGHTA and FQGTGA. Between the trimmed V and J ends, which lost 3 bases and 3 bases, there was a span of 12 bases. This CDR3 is CASSFPGRNYNEQFF. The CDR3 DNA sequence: TGTGCCAGCAGCTTTCCGGGACGGAACTACAATGAGCAGTTCTTC.

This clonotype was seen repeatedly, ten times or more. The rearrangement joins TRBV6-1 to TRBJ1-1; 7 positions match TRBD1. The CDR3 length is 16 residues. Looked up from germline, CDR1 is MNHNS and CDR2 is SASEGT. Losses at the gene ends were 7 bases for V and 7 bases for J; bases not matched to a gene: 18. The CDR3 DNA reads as TGTGCCAGCAAAATCCAACAGGACAGGATTGGGATTGAAGCTTTCTTT. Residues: CASKIQQDRIGIEAFF.

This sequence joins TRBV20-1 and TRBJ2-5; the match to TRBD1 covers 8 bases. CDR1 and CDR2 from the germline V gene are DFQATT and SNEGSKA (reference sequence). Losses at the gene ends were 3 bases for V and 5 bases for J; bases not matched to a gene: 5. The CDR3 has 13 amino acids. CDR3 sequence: CSASRGRAETQYF. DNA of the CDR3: TGCAGTGCTAGCAGGGGGCGCGCGGAGACCCAGTACTTC.

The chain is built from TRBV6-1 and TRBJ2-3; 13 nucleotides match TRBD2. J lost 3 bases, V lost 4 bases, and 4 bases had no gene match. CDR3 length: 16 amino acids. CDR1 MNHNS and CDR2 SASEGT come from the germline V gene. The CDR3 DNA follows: TGTGCCAGCAGTGCCCAACTAGCGGGGGGGACAGATACGCAGTATTTT. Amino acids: CASSAQLAGGTDTQYF.

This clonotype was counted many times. For the CDR3, the DNA is TGTGCCAGCAGATCAGGGGCCAACTCCTACAATGAGCAGTTCTTC. The encoded protein is CASRSGANSYNEQFF. The chain couples TRBV28 to TRBJ2-1, with a weak D call TRBD1 (6 bases). V shed 6 bases and J shed 0 bases, with 12 bases lying between them. The CDR3 is 15 residues long. Germline CDR1 and CDR2: MDHEN and SYDVKM.

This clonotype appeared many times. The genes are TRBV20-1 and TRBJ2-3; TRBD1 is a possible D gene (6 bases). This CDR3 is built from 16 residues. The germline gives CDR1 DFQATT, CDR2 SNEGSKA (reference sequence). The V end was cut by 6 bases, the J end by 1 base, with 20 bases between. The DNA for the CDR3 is TGCAGTGCGAGTAACAGGGATAGGTGGGGCACAGATACGCAGTATTTT. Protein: CSASNRDRWGTDTQYF.

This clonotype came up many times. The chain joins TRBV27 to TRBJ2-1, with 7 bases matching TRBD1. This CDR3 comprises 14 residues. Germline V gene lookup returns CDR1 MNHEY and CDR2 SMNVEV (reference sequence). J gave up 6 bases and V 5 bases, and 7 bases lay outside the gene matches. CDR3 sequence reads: CASSRQGSGNEQFF. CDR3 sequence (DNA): TGTGCCAGCAGTAGACAGGGTTCCGGCAATGAGCAGTTCTTC.

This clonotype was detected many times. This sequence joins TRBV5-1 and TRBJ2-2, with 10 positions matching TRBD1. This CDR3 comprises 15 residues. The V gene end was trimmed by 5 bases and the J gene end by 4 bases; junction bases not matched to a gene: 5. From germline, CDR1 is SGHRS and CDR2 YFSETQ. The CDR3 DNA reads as TGCGCCAGCAGTCCGGGACAGGGGACCACCGGGGAGCTGTTTTTT. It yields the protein CASSPGQGTTGELFF. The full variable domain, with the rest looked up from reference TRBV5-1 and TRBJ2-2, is KAGVTQTPRYLIKTRGQQVTLSCSPISGHRSVSWYQQTPGQGLQFLFEYFSETQRNKGNFPGRFSGRQFSNSRSEMNVSTLELGDSALYLCASSPGQGTTGELFFGEGSRLTVL.

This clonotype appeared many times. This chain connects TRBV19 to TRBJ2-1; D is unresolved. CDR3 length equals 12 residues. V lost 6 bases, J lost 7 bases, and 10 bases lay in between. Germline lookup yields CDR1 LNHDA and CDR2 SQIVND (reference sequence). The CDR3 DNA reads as TGTGCCAGTAGCGCAAGGGTGAATGAGCAGTTCTTC. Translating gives CASSARVNEQFF. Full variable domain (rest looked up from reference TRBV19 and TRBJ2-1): DGGITQSPKYLFRKEGQNVTLSCEQNLNHDAMYWYRQDPGQGLRLIYYSQIVNDFQKGDIAEGYSVSREKKESFPLTVTSAQKNPTAFYLCASSARVNEQFFGPGTRLTVL.

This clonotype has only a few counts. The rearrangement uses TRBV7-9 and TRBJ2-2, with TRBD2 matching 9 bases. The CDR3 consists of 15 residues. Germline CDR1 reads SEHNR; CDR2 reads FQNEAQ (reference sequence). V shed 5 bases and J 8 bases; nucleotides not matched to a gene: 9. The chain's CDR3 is CASSPWTSDRGELFF. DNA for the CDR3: TGTGCCAGCAGCCCATGGACTAGCGACAGGGGGGAGCTGTTTTTT. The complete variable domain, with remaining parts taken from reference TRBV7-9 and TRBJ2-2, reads DTGVSQNPRHKITKRGQNVTFRCDPISEHNRLYWYRQTLGQGPEFLTYFQNEAQLEKSRLLSDRFSAERPKGSFSTLEIQRTEQGDSAMYLCASSPWTSDRGELFFGEGSRLTVL.

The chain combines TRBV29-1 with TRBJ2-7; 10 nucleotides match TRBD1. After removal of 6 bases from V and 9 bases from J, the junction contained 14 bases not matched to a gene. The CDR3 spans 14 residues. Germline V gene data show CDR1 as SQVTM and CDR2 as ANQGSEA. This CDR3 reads CSVDTSGQGVGQYF. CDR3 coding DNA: TGCAGCGTAGACACCTCCGGACAGGGGGTCGGGCAGTACTTC.

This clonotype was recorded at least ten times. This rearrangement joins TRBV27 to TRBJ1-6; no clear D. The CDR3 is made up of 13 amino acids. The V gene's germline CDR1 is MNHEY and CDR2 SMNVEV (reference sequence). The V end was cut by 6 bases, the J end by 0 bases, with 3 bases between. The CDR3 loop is CASSGSYNSPLHF. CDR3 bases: TGTGCCAGCAGCGGCTCCTATAATTCACCCCTCCACTTT.

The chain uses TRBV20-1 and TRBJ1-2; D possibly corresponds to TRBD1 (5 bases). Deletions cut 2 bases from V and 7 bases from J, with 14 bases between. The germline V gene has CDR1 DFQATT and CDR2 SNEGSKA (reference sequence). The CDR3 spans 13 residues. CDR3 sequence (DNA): TGCAGTGCTAGAAGGGACTTGGGCGGTGGCTACACCTTC. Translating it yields CSARRDLGGGYTF.

For the CDR3, the DNA is TGCAGTGCTAGAGATCCCTCACGGCAGGCGGTGGGGGATGGCTACACCTTC. Its translation: CSARDPSRQAVGDGYTF. V gene TRBV20-1 combines with J gene TRBJ1-2; maybe TRBD1 (5 bases). Per germline, CDR1 DFQATT and CDR2 SNEGSKA (reference sequence). V was pared by 0 bases and J by 6 bases, with 23 bases between. The CDR3 covers 17 residues.

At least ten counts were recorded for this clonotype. CDR3 in amino acids: CASRSEGAYNEQFF. The CDR3 nucleotides are TGCGCCAGCCGCAGTGAGGGGGCCTACAATGAGCAGTTCTTC. The chain links TRBV5-1 to TRBJ2-1; D perhaps matches TRBD1 (6 bases). The CDR3 sequence is 14 residues long. V shed 7 bases and J shed 2 bases, with 13 bases lying between them. Germline loops: CDR1 SGHRS, CDR2 YFSETQ.

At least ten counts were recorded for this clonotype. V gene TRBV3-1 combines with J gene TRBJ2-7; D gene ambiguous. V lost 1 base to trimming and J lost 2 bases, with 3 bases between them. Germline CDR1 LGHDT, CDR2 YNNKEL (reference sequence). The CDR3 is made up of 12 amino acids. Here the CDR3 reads CASSQGPYEQYF. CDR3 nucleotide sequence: TGTGCCAGCAGCCAAGGCCCCTACGAGCAGTACTTC.

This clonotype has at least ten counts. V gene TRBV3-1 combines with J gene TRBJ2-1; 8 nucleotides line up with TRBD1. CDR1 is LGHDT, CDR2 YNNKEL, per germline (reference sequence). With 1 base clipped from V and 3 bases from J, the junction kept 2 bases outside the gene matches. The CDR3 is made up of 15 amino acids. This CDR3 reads CASSQGTGYYNEQFF. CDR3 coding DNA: TGTGCCAGCAGCCAAGGGACAGGGTACTACAATGAGCAGTTCTTC.